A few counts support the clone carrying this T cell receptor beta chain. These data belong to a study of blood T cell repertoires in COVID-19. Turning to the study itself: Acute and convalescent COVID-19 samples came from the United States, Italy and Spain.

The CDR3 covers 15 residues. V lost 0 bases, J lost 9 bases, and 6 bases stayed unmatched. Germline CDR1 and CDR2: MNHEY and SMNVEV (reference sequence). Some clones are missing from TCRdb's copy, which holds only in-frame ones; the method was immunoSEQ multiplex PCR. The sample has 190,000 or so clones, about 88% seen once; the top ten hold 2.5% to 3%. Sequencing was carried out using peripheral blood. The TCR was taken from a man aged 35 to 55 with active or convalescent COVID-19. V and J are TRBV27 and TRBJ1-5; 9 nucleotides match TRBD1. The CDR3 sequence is CASSLSGQGIWPQHF. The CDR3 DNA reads TGTGCCAGCAGTTTATCGGGACAGGGAATTTGGCCCCAGCATTTT.